The 19 T cell receptor beta chains below come from one sample, sequenced in a study of T cell responses to AZD1222 COVID-19 vaccine. The method was immunoSEQ multiplex PCR; TCRdb's version includes in-frame clones alone and lacks a portion of them. There are around 140,000 clones in the sample; 80% to 95% occur only once, and around 1.7% lies in the top ten. The source was peripheral blood, collected on day 0 of AZD1222 vaccination. The receptors derive from an adult in good health.

This chain connects TRBV19 to TRBJ2-2; possibly TRBD2 for D (6 bases). There are 16 residues in the CDR3. CDR1 LNHDA and CDR2 SQIVND come from the germline V gene (reference sequence). Trimming took off 3 bases at V and 3 bases at J, with 14 bases between the two ends. Written as DNA, the CDR3 is TGTGCCAGTAGTATTTCGGGGGAACTATACACCGGGGAGCTGTTTTTT. It specifies CASSISGELYTGELFF.

This chain connects TRBV18 to TRBJ2-4; D remains ambiguous. The CDR3 consists of 14 residues. The V gene's germline CDR1 is KGHSH and CDR2 LQKENI. V dropped 3 bases and J dropped 8 bases, with 14 bases sitting between them. CDR3 protein: CASSPLSQLDIQYF. As DNA, the CDR3 is TGTGCCAGCTCACCCCTGTCTCAGTTGGACATTCAGTACTTC.

This clone occurred a few times. The gene calls are TRBV29-1 and TRBJ1-1; 8 nucleotides align to TRBD1. After removal of 0 bases from V and 2 bases from J, the junction contained 11 bases not matched to a gene. The CDR3 consists of 17 residues. Germline values: CDR1 SQVTM, CDR2 ANQGSEA. CDR3 residues: CSVEEWTGNYRNTEAFF. The CDR3 DNA reads as TGCAGCGTTGAAGAGTGGACAGGGAACTATCGAAACACTGAAGCTTTCTTT.

The chain carries TRBV18 and TRBJ1-6; D call uncertain. V gave up 5 bases and J gave up 8 bases, with 13 bases separating them. The CDR3 totals 14 residues. Germline V gives CDR1 KGHSH, CDR2 LQKENI. Written as DNA, the CDR3 is TGTGCCAGCTCATCCTCAACAAGGGATTCACCCCTCCACTTT. This gives the protein CASSSSTRDSPLHF.

This chain joins TRBV15 and TRBJ1-4; tentative D call: TRBD1 (6 bases). There are 15 residues in the CDR3. Trimming took 3 bases from V and 4 from J, leaving 12 bases between them. CDR1 is LNHNV and CDR2 is YYDKDF in the germline V gene (reference sequence). The CDR3 loop reads CATSRIDRINEKLFF. The CDR3 nucleotides read TGTGCCACCAGCAGGATCGACAGGATTAATGAAAAACTGTTTTTT.

The chain couples TRBV5-6 to TRBJ2-6, with 12 bases that match TRBD2. CDR1 SGHDT and CDR2 YYEEEE come from the germline V gene. Trimming removed 0 bases from V and 3 bases from J; junction bases left unmatched: 7. The CDR3 runs 19 residues. The CDR3 is CASSLGLAGVLGGANVLTF. Here the CDR3 DNA reads TGTGCCAGCAGCTTGGGACTAGCGGGAGTTCTCGGTGGGGCCAACGTCCTGACTTTC.

CDR3 bases: TGTGCCAGCAGACGACTAGCGGGAGGGCCCCCGTACTTC. Protein: CASRRLAGGPPYF. The J gene is TRBJ2-7, the V gene TRBV6-6; the match to TRBD2 covers 14 bases. The germline V gene encodes CDR1 MNHNY and CDR2 SVGAGI (reference sequence). V lost 6 bases, J lost 12 bases, and 7 bases stayed unmatched. CDR3 size: 13 residues.

The chain carries TRBV19 and TRBJ1-3; 8 bases are shared with TRBD1. CDR3 length equals 16 residues. Germline V gives CDR1 LNHDA, CDR2 SQIVND (reference sequence). Unmatched junction bases numbered 9, after V lost 4 bases and J lost 4 bases. The CDR3 spells CASSRGQGGPGNTIYF. DNA for the CDR3: TGTGCCAGTAGTAGAGGACAGGGTGGTCCCGGAAACACCATATATTTT.

The V call is TRBV10-3, the J call TRBJ1-1; no definite D call. From germline, CDR1 is ENHRY and CDR2 SYGVKD. V was trimmed by 2 bases and J by 6 bases, leaving 4 bases between them. The CDR3 runs to 11 residues. This CDR3 reads CAISEGPEAFF. DNA of the CDR3: TGTGCCATCAGTGAGGGGCCTGAAGCTTTCTTT.

The chain combines TRBV6-5 with TRBJ1-3, with D unresolved. The CDR3 length is 14 residues. Trimming cost V 3 bases and J 4 bases, with 10 bases left between them. Per germline, CDR1 MNHEY and CDR2 SVGAGI. The CDR3 loop reads CASSYRDRGNTIYF. CDR3 nucleotide sequence: TGTGCCAGCAGTTATCGGGATCGAGGAAACACCATATATTTT.

The V and J genes are TRBV6-1 and TRBJ2-7; 15 bases fit TRBD2. This CDR3 is 16 amino acids long. Germline V gene sequence: CDR1 MNHNS, CDR2 SASEGT. V was clipped by 4 bases and J by 6 bases; unmatched bases: 7. The CDR3 reads CASSAPPGLAGGEQYF. CDR3 nucleotide sequence: TGTGCCAGCAGTGCCCCGCCGGGACTAGCGGGAGGCGAGCAGTACTTC.

The chain recombines TRBV28 with TRBJ1-6; no definite D call. Germline V lookup: CDR1 MDHEN, CDR2 SYDVKM. CDR3 length: 11 residues. V gave up 6 bases and J gave up 10 bases, with 7 bases separating them. CDR3 amino acids: CASSIQSPLHF. The CDR3 bases are TGTGCCAGCAGCATACAGTCACCCCTCCACTTT.

The V and J genes are TRBV30 and TRBJ2-7, with D perhaps matching TRBD1 (7 bases). Germline CDR1 GTSNPN, CDR2 SVGIG (reference sequence). The CDR3 sequence is 13 residues long. Trimming took 3 bases from V and 8 from J, leaving 17 bases between them. Written as DNA, the CDR3 is TGTGCCTGGAGCGAAGGAGGAGGGGGCAAGCAGTACTTC. It specifies CAWSEGGGGKQYF.

This chain uses TRBV27 with TRBJ1-6; TRBD1 is a possible D gene (6 bases). CDR1 MNHEY and CDR2 SMNVEV come from the germline V gene (reference sequence). Trimming removed 6 bases at V and 9 bases at J, with 15 bases between. This CDR3 spans 14 amino acids. CDR3 coding DNA: TGTGCCAGCAGCAGGTGGGGGGCGGGTTCACCCCTCCACTTT. This codes for CASSRWGAGSPLHF.

This clone was observed a single time. The V and J genes are TRBV5-5 and TRBJ2-3; tentatively, D is TRBD2 (5 bases). CDR1 is SGHKS and CDR2 is YYEKEE in the germline V gene (reference sequence). The V end was cut by 4 bases, the J end by 7 bases, with 22 bases between. The CDR3 runs to 16 residues. For the CDR3, the DNA is TGTGCCAGCAGCCCCCTAACTAGTCAGGCATCAAATACGCAGTATTTT. Its translation is CASSPLTSQASNTQYF.

This chain links TRBV28 with TRBJ1-5, with D unclear. Per the germline V gene, CDR1 is MDHEN and CDR2 is SYDVKM. V was pared by 8 bases and J by 1 base, with 6 bases between. This CDR3 comprises 12 residues. The CDR3 DNA sequence: TGTGCCAGCGGGGAAAGCAATCAGCCCCAGCATTTT. As protein: CASGESNQPQHF.

The rearrangement links TRBV7-3 to TRBJ2-2, with no clear D. Germline V lookup: CDR1 SGHTA, CDR2 FQGTGA. V was shortened by 8 bases and J by 1 base, with 11 bases between the two germline ends. The CDR3 has 14 residues. CDR3 sequence reads: CASQKGGNTGELFF. DNA for the CDR3: TGTGCCAGCCAAAAGGGTGGGAACACCGGGGAGCTGTTTTTT.

V gene TRBV18 combines with J gene TRBJ2-2, with 7 bases identical to TRBD1. The CDR3 has 15 residues. V dropped 3 bases and J dropped 5; count of bases not matched to a gene: 6. Per germline, CDR1 KGHSH and CDR2 LQKENI. This CDR3 is CASSPSGTATGELFF. As DNA, the CDR3 is TGTGCCAGCTCACCCTCCGGGACAGCGACCGGGGAGCTGTTTTTT. The whole variable domain, remainder taken from reference TRBV18 and TRBJ2-2, is NAGVMQNPRHLVRRRGQEARLRCSPMKGHSHVYWYRQLPEEGLKFMVYLQKENIIDESGMPKERFSAEFPKEGPSILRIQQVVRGDSAAYFCASSPSGTATGELFFGEGSRLTVL.

The J gene is TRBJ2-3, the V gene TRBV2, with 9 positions matching TRBD1. With V trimmed by 5 bases and J by 0 bases, 27 bases remained unmatched. CDR3 length: 23 residues. In germline, CDR1 is SNHLY, CDR2 FYNNEI. The CDR3 nucleotides are TGTGCCAGCAGTTACCCCACAGGGGGCAAAACCAGCCCCCCCCATTCTAGCACAGATACGCAGTATTTT. Its translation: CASSYPTGGKTSPPHSSTDTQYF.